These 30 T cell receptor beta chains came from one sample sequenced in a study of blood T cell repertoires in COVID-19 (TCRdb year 2020). Libraries came from the immunoSEQ multiplex PCR assay. This immuneACCESS table, as held by TCRdb, lists in-frame sequences with V and J called but not all clones. Of the missing ones, under half trace to an unresolved V gene in checked studies; the others have no known cause. This sample has about 400,000 clones in its table, and under 90% of those were observed once. In total, the top ten clones hold about 1.7% of the sample. Sequencing was done on a sample of PBMCs or T cells enriched from blood (not recorded which). All receptors derive from a young woman who had recovered from COVID-19.

With regard to this clone: The same CDR3 can be traced to other DNA sequences in this sample. The chain links TRBV11-2 to TRBJ1-1, with D maybe TRBD1 (6 bases). This CDR3 has 13 residues. V was trimmed by 5 bases and J by 3 bases, leaving 10 bases between them. Germline CDR1 and CDR2: SGHAT and FQNNGV. The CDR3 loop is CASSPYRDTEAFF. The DNA of the CDR3 is TGTGCCAGCAGCCCTTACAGGGACACTGAAGCTTTCTTT.

The CDR3 protein is CAWNLAGGLETQYF. The CDR3 region has the DNA TGTGCCTGGAATTTAGCGGGGGGTTTGGAGACCCAGTACTTC. The rearrangement uses TRBV30 and TRBJ2-5; 10 bases fit TRBD2. The CDR3 runs 14 residues. Per the germline V gene, CDR1 is GTSNPN and CDR2 is SVGIG (reference sequence). J was trimmed by 5 bases and V by 4 bases; bases with no gene match: 7.

In this sample, this clone turned up once. This rearrangement joins TRBV10-3 to TRBJ1-5, with a possible D match to TRBD1 (6 bases). Germline assignment: CDR1 ENHRY and CDR2 SYGVKD. This CDR3 is built from 14 residues. V lost 5 bases and J lost 2, with 10 bases in between. CDR3 bases: TGTGCCATCAGTTCGGACAGCCGCAATCAGCCCCAGCATTTT. The encoded protein is CAISSDSRNQPQHF.

The chain employs TRBV5-1 and TRBJ1-2, with D possibly TRBD1 on 6 matching bases. Trimming took 0 bases from V and 0 from J, leaving 12 bases between them. Germline CDR1 is SGHRS and CDR2 is YFSETQ. The CDR3 spans 16 residues. The CDR3 DNA is TGCGCCAGCAGCTTGGAACTAACAGGGACTAACTATGGCTACACCTTC. Residues: CASSLELTGTNYGYTF.

The rearrangement links TRBV10-3 to TRBJ1-1, with 8 bases fitting TRBD1. This CDR3 region has 16 residues. Germline trimming cut 6 bases from V and 5 bases from J; bases unmatched to any gene: 14. Per the germline V gene, CDR1 is ENHRY and CDR2 is SYGVKD. The chain's CDR3 is CAISPTSTGGVTEAFF. CDR3 in DNA: TGTGCCATCAGCCCAACCTCTACAGGGGGTGTTACTGAAGCTTTCTTT.

J is TRBJ2-7 and V is TRBV19; tentatively, D is TRBD2 (5 bases). Trimming removed 2 bases from V and 2 bases from J, with 13 bases in between. Germline V CDR1 and CDR2: LNHDA, SQIVND (reference sequence). CDR3 length: 15 amino acids. The CDR3 is CASSITRGLPYEQYF. The CDR3 DNA follows: TGTGCCAGTAGTATAACCCGCGGGTTACCCTACGAGCAGTACTTC.

J is TRBJ2-5 and V is TRBV3-1 (or the pseudogene TRBV3-2), with D hard to call. The CDR3 extends over 14 amino acids. Trimming cost V 0 bases and J 5 bases, with 10 bases left between them. Germline loops: CDR1 LGHDT, CDR2 YNNKEL (reference sequence). CDR3 sequence (DNA): TGTGCCAGCAGCCAAGATCAACAGAGCGAGACCCAGTACTTC. Translating gives CASSQDQQSETQYF.

The CDR3 is CASSLAGGGTGELFF. DNA of the CDR3: TGCGCCAGCAGCTTGGCCGGAGGAGGCACCGGGGAGCTGTTTTTT. The genes are TRBV5-1 and TRBJ2-2, with D possibly TRBD2 on 5 matching bases. CDR1 is SGHRS, CDR2 YFSETQ, per germline. With 0 bases removed from V and 4 bases from J, the gap between germline ends came to 10 bases. The CDR3 consists of 15 residues. The whole variable domain, remainder taken from reference TRBV5-1 and TRBJ2-2, is KAGVTQTPRYLIKTRGQQVTLSCSPISGHRSVSWYQQTPGQGLQFLFEYFSETQRNKGNFPGRFSGRQFSNSRSEMNVSTLELGDSALYLCASSLAGGGTGELFFGEGSRLTVL.

The chain carries TRBV16 and TRBJ2-2, with TRBD1 identical over 10 bases. CDR1 KGHSY and CDR2 FQNENV come from the germline V gene. The CDR3 runs 16 residues. V gave up 3 bases and J gave up 4 bases; unmatched junction bases: 5. The CDR3, as DNA: TGTGCCAGCAGCCATCCGACAGGGGGCTTCACCGGGGAGCTGTTTTTT. Its translation: CASSHPTGGFTGELFF.

The J gene is TRBJ2-1, the V gene TRBV3-1 (or the pseudogene TRBV3-2), with 12 bases matching TRBD2. Germline V gene sequence: CDR1 LGHDT, CDR2 YNNKEL (reference sequence). The CDR3 is 15 amino acids. Trimming at V came to 6 bases and at J to 6 bases, leaving 6 bases not matched to a gene. The CDR3 loop is CASSRTSGTINEQFF. CDR3 DNA sequence: TGTGCCAGCAGTCGGACTAGCGGGACTATCAATGAGCAGTTCTTC.

The chain employs TRBV27 and TRBJ1-6; 8 bases are shared with TRBD1. The CDR3 length is 15 residues. V trimming: 2 bases; J trimming: 7 bases; junction bases outside the gene matches: 4. Germline CDR1 and CDR2: MNHEY and SMNVEV (reference sequence). The CDR3 nucleotides read TGTGCCAGCAGTTTAAGGGGACAGGAAAATTCACCCCTCCACTTT. Translated, it gives CASSLRGQENSPLHF.

The chain recombines TRBV2 with TRBJ2-7; 9 bases agree with TRBD1. CDR3 length: 13 residues. The V and J ends lost 6 bases and 6 bases, in that order; junction bases with no gene match: 6. Germline V gene data show CDR1 as SNHLY and CDR2 as FYNNEI. The CDR3 here is CASRGQGSSEQYF. The CDR3 nucleotides are TGTGCCAGCAGGGGACAGGGTTCGTCCGAGCAGTACTTC.

The chain is built from TRBV7-2 and TRBJ2-3; D may be TRBD1 (6 bases). V gave up 5 bases and J gave up 10 bases, with 16 bases separating them. The CDR3 runs 13 residues. Germline values: CDR1 SGHTA, CDR2 FQGNSA. CDR3 sequence reads: CASSPPDRGPQYF. Here the CDR3 DNA reads TGTGCCAGCAGCCCCCCGGACAGAGGTCCGCAGTATTTT.

The chain couples TRBV29-1 to TRBJ2-7; the match to TRBD1 covers 7 bases. Germline CDR1 and CDR2: SQVTM and ANQGSEA. There are 16 residues in the CDR3. Unmatched junction bases numbered 14, after V lost 3 bases and J lost 3 bases. The CDR3 region has the DNA TGCAGCGTTGATGGTTTTCAGGGCCAGGGGGACTACGAGCAGTACTTC. Translating it yields CSVDGFQGQGDYEQYF.

This chain links TRBV19 with TRBJ1-1; D perhaps matches TRBD1 (6 bases). The CDR3 is 14 residues long. V was clipped by 8 bases and J by 2 bases, with 15 bases between them. Germline CDR1 and CDR2: LNHDA and SQIVND (reference sequence). The CDR3 DNA follows: TGTGCCAGTCGGACAGTATCTAGAAACACTGAAGCTTTCTTT. It translates to CASRTVSRNTEAFF.

The chain recombines TRBV9 with TRBJ1-6; TRBD1 matches at 9 bases. CDR1 SGDLS and CDR2 YYNGEE come from the germline V gene. V trimming: 4 bases; J trimming: 8 bases; junction bases outside the gene matches: 4. The CDR3 spans 14 residues. CDR3 in DNA: TGTGCCAGCAGCCCGGGACAGGGCGATTCACCCCTCCACTTT. Amino acid sequence: CASSPGQGDSPLHF.

In its sample, this clone was seen a few times. This chain joins TRBV2 and TRBJ2-2; D might be TRBD2 (5 bases). V was trimmed by 0 bases and J by 4 bases, leaving 9 bases between them. The V gene's germline CDR1 is SNHLY and CDR2 FYNNEI. The CDR3 covers 15 residues. The CDR3 is CASSEASRGTGELFF. CDR3 DNA sequence: TGTGCCAGCAGTGAAGCGAGTCGGGGCACCGGGGAGCTGTTTTTT.

CDR3 protein: CASSFLTGGTEAFF. In DNA form, the CDR3 reads TGTGCCAGCAGCTTCTTGACAGGGGGGACTGAAGCTTTCTTT. The chain uses TRBV5-4 and TRBJ1-1; 9 positions agree with TRBD1. This CDR3 is 14 amino acids long. After removal of 2 bases from V and 5 bases from J, the junction contained 4 bases not matched to a gene. Germline CDR1 is SGHNT and CDR2 is YYREEE (reference sequence). The full variable domain, its missing parts supplied by reference TRBV5-4 and TRBJ1-1, is ETGVTQSPTHLIKTRGQQVTLRCSSQSGHNTVSWYQQALGQGPQFIFQYYREEENGRGNFPPRFSGLQFPNYSSELNVNALELDDSALYLCASSFLTGGTEAFFGQGTRLTVV.

The rearrangement uses TRBV18 and TRBJ1-5; 9 bases agree with TRBD1. CDR1 KGHSH and CDR2 LQKENI come from the germline V gene. CDR3 size: 15 residues. Losses at the gene ends were 3 bases for V and 7 bases for J; bases not matched to a gene: 7. CDR3 loop: CASSPGQGRGQPQHF. The CDR3 DNA follows: TGTGCCAGCTCACCCGGACAGGGGAGAGGGCAGCCCCAGCATTTT.

The chain is built from TRBV11-2 and TRBJ1-4; TRBD1 agrees at 9 bases. CDR1 and CDR2 (germline): SGHAT, FQNNGV. The CDR3 consists of 16 residues. V gave up 6 bases and J gave up 10 bases; unmatched junction bases: 15. The CDR3 DNA reads as TGTGCCAGCAGGGTACCGGGACAGGGAACCCCCGGAAAACTGTTTTTT. Its translation: CASRVPGQGTPGKLFF.

As DNA, the CDR3 is TGTGCCAGCAGCGCCCGGAGGGACCAAGAGACCCAGTACTTC. Translated: CASSARRDQETQYF. This sequence joins TRBV2 and TRBJ2-5, with D maybe TRBD2 (6 bases). Per the germline V gene, CDR1 is SNHLY and CDR2 is FYNNEI. The CDR3 sequence is 14 residues long. V was trimmed by 6 bases and J by 0 bases, leaving 11 bases between them.

The genes are TRBV7-2 and TRBJ2-7, with TRBD1 matching 8 bases. This CDR3 spans 14 amino acids. CDR1 SGHTA and CDR2 FQGNSA come from the germline V gene. V gave up 4 bases and J gave up 3 bases; unmatched junction bases: 5. Written as DNA, the CDR3 is TGTGCCAGCAGCTACGGACAGGGAAGCTACGAGCAGTACTTC. This encodes CASSYGQGSYEQYF.

The rearrangement joins TRBV3-1 (or the pseudogene TRBV3-2) to TRBJ2-7, with TRBD2 matching 8 bases. The ends lost 4 bases at V and 0 bases at J; junction bases unmatched: 8. The CDR3 is made up of 16 amino acids. Germline CDR1 reads LGHDT; CDR2 reads YNNKEL (reference sequence). In DNA form, the CDR3 reads TGTGCCAGCAGCCCGCAGCTAGCGGGCCCCTCCTACGAGCAGTACTTC. It is translated as CASSPQLAGPSYEQYF.

This clone was picked up one time. The chain is built from TRBV28 and TRBJ2-7, with 10 nucleotides matching TRBD2. V lost 6 bases and J lost 7; bases outside the gene matches: 12. The CDR3 has 15 amino acids. Germline loops: CDR1 MDHEN, CDR2 SYDVKM. CDR3 amino acids: CASSWELAGVLEQYF. In DNA form, the CDR3 reads TGTGCCAGCAGCTGGGAGCTAGCGGGAGTTCTAGAGCAGTACTTC. Full variable domain (remainder filled in from reference TRBV28 and TRBJ2-7): DVKVTQSSRYLVKRTGEKVFLECVQDMDHENMFWYRQDPGLGLRLIYFSYDVKMKEKGDIPEGYSVSREKKERFSLILESASTNQTSMYLCASSWELAGVLEQYFGPGTRLTVT.

The J gene is TRBJ1-2, the V gene TRBV3-1 (or the pseudogene TRBV3-2); no clear D. From germline, CDR1 is LGHDT and CDR2 YNNKEL (reference sequence). CDR3 length: 14 amino acids. Trimming stripped 4 bases from V and 7 bases from J, with 16 bases between. The CDR3 here is CASSRGSAGGGYTF. The CDR3 DNA reads as TGTGCCAGCAGCCGAGGATCTGCAGGAGGTGGCTACACCTTC.

The rearrangement joins TRBV19 to TRBJ2-1; D call uncertain. The CDR3 contains 18 residues. Trimming removed 0 bases from V and 0 bases from J, with 15 bases in between. The germline gives CDR1 LNHDA, CDR2 SQIVND (reference sequence). The CDR3 spells CASSIDLIRGNSYNEQFF. As DNA, the CDR3 is TGTGCCAGTAGTATAGACTTGATCCGCGGAAACTCCTACAATGAGCAGTTCTTC.

The V gene is TRBV11-3, the J gene TRBJ1-1; maybe TRBD1 (6 bases). V lost 5 bases and J lost 0, with 22 bases in between. The germline gives CDR1 SGHNT, CDR2 YENEEA. The CDR3 is made up of 18 amino acids. Here the CDR3 reads CASSPPRTYGDMNTEAFF. The CDR3 nucleotides are TGTGCCAGCAGCCCGCCACGGACATATGGGGACATGAACACTGAAGCTTTCTTT.

The chain couples TRBV7-2 to TRBJ1-2; 9 nucleotides match TRBD1. Germline CDR1 SGHTA, CDR2 FQGNSA. V shed 4 bases and J 7 bases; nucleotides not matched to a gene: 7. CDR3 length: 14 amino acids. The DNA of the CDR3 is TGTGCCAGCAGCTCCCAACAGGGGGCGCTTGGCTACACCTTC. Encoded protein: CASSSQQGALGYTF.

V usage is TRBV30 and J usage is TRBJ1-5; 9 positions match TRBD1. Trimming cost V 3 bases and J 4 bases; bases outside gene matches: 4. This CDR3 is built from 14 residues. Germline assignment: CDR1 GTSNPN and CDR2 SVGIG (reference sequence). The CDR3 sequence: CAWRGQGVNQPQHF. DNA for the CDR3: TGTGCCTGGAGGGGACAGGGCGTTAATCAGCCCCAGCATTTT.

V and J are TRBV29-1 and TRBJ2-1, with 8 nucleotides matching TRBD1. CDR1 is SQVTM, CDR2 ANQGSEA, per germline. The CDR3 runs to 15 residues. Trimming cost V 5 bases and J 4 bases; bases outside gene matches: 10. In DNA form, the CDR3 reads TGCAGCGTTACCTCGGACAGGGCGGGATACAATGAGCAGTTCTTC. Translated, it gives CSVTSDRAGYNEQFF.